This entry features one TCR beta chain sequence. This record belongs to a study of shared clonotypes between healthy human individuals. Study at large: Each donor contributed plates that comprised three CD4 naive, three CD4 memory, two CD8 naive and one CD8 memory.

Data came from immunoSEQ multiplex PCR; TCRdb stores just in-frame clones and leaves some out. The sample records 2 million to 2.5 million clones, roughly 94% being singletons. Naive CD8 isolation took CD45RO-negative cells positively selected for CCR7 and excluded terminally differentiated effector memory CD45RA+ cells. All of the donors resided in Nashville, Tennessee, and each was a Caucasian adult. There are 13 residues in the CDR3. Germline assignment: CDR1 MGHDK and CDR2 SYGVNS. Between the trimmed V and J ends, which lost 7 bases and 4 bases, there was a span of 13 bases. The sequenced sample was naive CD8+ T cells sorted from blood. This receptor was obtained from a man between 18 and 29 years old in good health. The chain recombines TRBV25-1 with TRBJ1-1; D possibly corresponds to TRBD1 (6 bases). The chain's CDR3 is CASTSEGGTEAFF. In DNA, the CDR3 is TGTGCCAGCACCAGCGAGGGGGGCACTGAAGCTTTCTTT.